This T cell receptor beta chain came from a study of metastatic and nonmetastatic thyroid tumors (dated by TCRdb to 2020 to 2022). Regarding the research as a whole: The researchers compared repertoires between peripheral blood samples and tumor or nodule tissue samples from patients with malignant or benign thyroid disease. Overall study results and their limits: In both blood and tumor samples, TCR beta diversity was reported to be significantly higher in malignant tumors than in benign nodules.

There are 15 amino acids in the CDR3, from cysteine to phenylalanine inclusive. Kept here is only the CDR3 DNA, which spans 45 bases and is read in frame from base 1. V drops 2 bases and J drops 3 bases, leaving 13 bases in between. This clone is medium-sized (0.01 to 0.1%) in its sample. There is no known antigen for this receptor. It has no much larger one-base neighbor in the sample; base qualities were not kept. None of the patients had been given any treatment before thyroid surgery. Using T-cell receptor beta sequencing, the study looked back at clinical samples from patients collected from the early 2010s to the late 2010s. Library construction relied on PCR. Instrument used: Illumina HiSeq 4000. The TCR beta-chain CDR3 region of each patient was profiled by high-throughput sequencing. Per the original workflow: The researchers built a classifier to tell apart papillary thyroid cancer patients with distant metastasis, based on CDR3 differences among clinicopathological groups. The Shannon index was used to measure repertoire diversity, and the Morisita-Horn index was used to measure how similar tumor and blood repertoires were. Using fastp trimming at Q25 and MiXCR clonotype assembly, TCRdb reanalyzed the public sequencing data and kept in-frame beta chains. The V and J calls and clone size come from TCRdb's table, not from the authors' own analysis. For this sample the table gives 14,000 or so clones, of which 25% to 30% were detected only once. The ten largest make up 11% of the sample.

The sequence links TRBV12-3 or TRBV12-4 to TRBJ1-1; the D region possibly corresponds to TRBD1 (6 bases align). Material: tumor tissue. The TCR was taken from a female donor with papillary thyroid cancer or a benign thyroid nodule (not recorded which). Some clones in this sample may be carry-over from other donors' samples. The CDR3 region: CASSLLRGLYTEAFF. The sequenced DNA: TGTGCCAGCAGTTTACTGCGGGGGCTGTACACTGAAGCTTTCTTT.